These 29 T cell receptor beta chains originate from one sample sequenced in a study of graft-versus-host responses after intestinal transplantation. Their specific antigens are unknown. The data were produced by immunoSEQ multiplex PCR, yet TCRdb's version contains in-frame clones alone and is incomplete. The table shows 93,000 or so clones, with 80% to 95% occurring only once. This specimen was unstimulated CD8+ T cells sorted from spleen or lymph node cells, taken before intestinal transplant. The receptors shown here come from a human donor who received an intestinal transplant.

The chain carries TRBV7-6 and TRBJ2-7, with D possibly being TRBD1 or TRBD2 (5 bases each). Trimming cost V 4 bases and J 4 bases, with 14 bases left between them. This CDR3 comprises 14 residues. The germline V gene encodes CDR1 SGHVS and CDR2 FNYEAQ. The CDR3 is CASSSRGVGYEQYF. The CDR3 bases are TGTGCCAGCAGCTCCCGAGGGGTTGGGTACGAGCAGTACTTC.

V is TRBV7-9 and J is TRBJ1-2; possible D gene TRBD1, 6 bases. The CDR3 length is 17 residues. The germline CDR1 and CDR2 sequences are SEHNR and FQNEAQ (reference sequence). CDR3 sequence reads: CATHAFRGGYLSDGYTF. CDR3 nucleotides: TGTGCAACACATGCCTTCCGGGGGGGCTACTTGAGTGATGGCTACACCTTC.

CDR3 sequence: CASSRYRGLDYGYTF. The CDR3 DNA sequence: TGTGCCAGCAGCCGGTACAGGGGTTTGGACTATGGCTACACCTTC. This chain connects TRBV14 to TRBJ1-2, with 7 positions matching TRBD1. Per the germline V gene, CDR1 is SGHDN and CDR2 is FVKESK. The CDR3 is 15 amino acids. The junction had 8 bases not matched to a gene; V was cut back by 4 bases and J by 3 bases.

This rearrangement joins TRBV7-9 to TRBJ2-7; 7 bases map to TRBD2. V lost 2 bases and J lost 7; bases outside the gene matches: 5. This CDR3 comprises 13 residues. Germline V gives CDR1 SEHNR, CDR2 FQNEAQ (reference sequence). Here the CDR3 DNA reads TGTGCCAGCAGCTTAACCCTGGGGGGGGAGCAGTACTTC. Translated: CASSLTLGGEQYF.

The CDR3 loop is CASSLRGHYNEQFF. The CDR3 nucleotides read TGTGCCAGCAGTTTGAGGGGTCACTACAATGAGCAGTTCTTC. This chain uses TRBV27 with TRBJ2-1; D is perhaps TRBD1 or TRBD2 (5 bases each). In germline, CDR1 is MNHEY, CDR2 SMNVEV (reference sequence). Deletions cut 3 bases from V and 3 bases from J, with 9 bases between. The CDR3 length is 14 residues.

CDR3 in DNA: TGTGCCAGCAGCGGGGGACAGGGAGGAGGCACAGATACGCAGTATTTT. Its protein product is CASSGGQGGGTDTQYF. The chain has TRBV7-6 and TRBJ2-3, with 9 positions matching TRBD1. V lost 5 bases and J lost 1; bases outside the gene matches: 7. Germline V lookup: CDR1 SGHVS, CDR2 FNYEAQ. The CDR3 length is 16 residues.

The rearrangement uses TRBV5-1 and TRBJ1-6; D is ambiguous. The germline gives CDR1 SGHRS, CDR2 YFSETQ. The CDR3 is 14 amino acids. Deletions cut 2 bases from V and 8 bases from J, with 11 bases between. CDR3 DNA: TGCGCCAGCAGCTTTCCCGGTCTAGATTCACCCCTCCACTTT. This encodes CASSFPGLDSPLHF. Using reference TRBV5-1 and TRBJ1-6 for the parts outside the CDR3, the full variable domain is KAGVTQTPRYLIKTRGQQVTLSCSPISGHRSVSWYQQTPGQGLQFLFEYFSETQRNKGNFPGRFSGRQFSNSRSEMNVSTLELGDSALYLCASSFPGLDSPLHFGNGTRLTVT.

V gene TRBV2 combines with J gene TRBJ2-3, with D tentatively TRBD1 (5 bases). This CDR3 has 14 residues. The germline V gene encodes CDR1 SNHLY and CDR2 FYNNEI. Trimming pared 4 bases from V and 3 bases from J, leaving 11 bases between. Written as DNA, the CDR3 is TGTGCCAGCAGTGGCCCAGGGCAGACAGATACGCAGTATTTT. Its protein product is CASSGPGQTDTQYF.

This clone has just one count. The chain joins TRBV9 to TRBJ1-6, with 7 positions matching TRBD1. Germline-derived CDR1 and CDR2 are SGDLS and YYNGEE. The junction had 6 bases not matched to a gene; V was cut back by 4 bases and J by 14 bases. This CDR3 is 12 amino acids long. In DNA, the CDR3 is TGTGCCAGCAGCCAAGGGGGCCGGGCCCTCCACTTT. Translated: CASSQGGRALHF.

V gene TRBV7-6 combines with J gene TRBJ2-2; tentative D call: TRBD2 (6 bases). Trimming removed 5 bases from V and 1 base from J, with 14 bases in between. Germline loops: CDR1 SGHVS, CDR2 FNYEAQ. CDR3 length equals 16 residues. This chain's CDR3 is CASSPGHSGNTGELFF. The CDR3 DNA is TGTGCCAGCAGCCCAGGCCATAGCGGGAACACCGGGGAGCTGTTTTTT.

The chain employs TRBV25-1 and TRBJ2-2, with 8 positions matching TRBD1. V lost 6 bases and J lost 0; bases outside the gene matches: 3. The CDR3 spans 15 residues. CDR1 and CDR2 from the germline V gene are MGHDK and SYGVNS. In nucleotides, the CDR3 is TGTGCCAGCAGAGGACAGGGCGCGAACACCGGGGAGCTGTTTTTT. Translation gives CASRGQGANTGELFF. The variable domain in full, completed from reference TRBV25-1 and TRBJ2-2, reads EADIYQTPRYLVIGTGKKITLECSQTMGHDKMYWYQQDPGMELHLIHYSYGVNSTEKGDLSSESTVSRIRTEHFPLTLESARPSHTSQYLCASRGQGANTGELFFGEGSRLTVL.

The chain uses TRBV5-6 and TRBJ1-2; weak D call: TRBD1 (5 bases). The CDR3 has 15 residues. V was shortened by 1 base and J by 7 bases, with 17 bases between the two germline ends. CDR1 SGHDT and CDR2 YYEEEE come from the germline V gene. CDR3 in amino acids: CASSLWGRDIRGYTF. CDR3 nucleotide sequence: TGTGCCAGCAGCTTGTGGGGCAGGGATATCCGTGGCTACACCTTC. Full variable domain (remainder filled in from reference TRBV5-6 and TRBJ1-2): DAGVTQSPTHLIKTRGQQVTLRCSPKSGHDTVSWYQQALGQGPQFIFQYYEEEERQRGNFPDRFSGHQFPNYSSELNVNALLLGDSALYLCASSLWGRDIRGYTFGSGTRLTVV.

On this clone itself: The germline gene is not matched at one end of the junction; a read error may be the cause. The chain employs TRBV11-2 and TRBJ2-3; D may be TRBD1 or TRBD2 (7 bases each). The germline gives CDR1 SGHAT, CDR2 FQNNGV. There are 15 residues in the CDR3. DNA of the CDR3: TGTGCCAGCAGCTCGCGGGCTCGGGGGGAACCAGGGGGTCTTTTT. Its translation is CASSSRARGEPGGLF.

The chain is built from TRBV4-1 and TRBJ2-1; TRBD1 matches 10 bases. CDR1 and CDR2 (germline): MGHRA, YSYEKL. V lost 1 base, J lost 4 bases, and 1 base stayed unmatched. CDR3 size: 15 residues. CDR3 in DNA: TGCGCCAGCAGCCAAGGACAGGGGGCGTACAATGAGCAGTTCTTC. It yields the protein CASSQGQGAYNEQFF.

The V gene is TRBV13, the J gene TRBJ2-3; 11 bases are shared with TRBD2. Germline CDR1 PRHDT, CDR2 FYEKMQ (reference sequence). This CDR3 spans 17 amino acids. V dropped 5 bases and J dropped 3; count of bases not matched to a gene: 10. The CDR3 sequence is CASSAEGTSGGTDTQYF. The CDR3 nucleotides are TGTGCCAGCAGCGCAGAGGGTACTAGCGGGGGTACAGATACGCAGTATTTT.

CDR3 in amino acids: CASSTGGGLGSYEQYF. In DNA form, the CDR3 reads TGTGCCAGCTCAACAGGGGGGGGACTAGGGTCCTACGAGCAGTACTTC. The chain carries TRBV18 and TRBJ2-7; D is tentatively TRBD1 or TRBD2 (8 bases each). Trimming left V 5 bases short and J 1 base short, with 18 bases between. The germline CDR1 and CDR2 sequences are KGHSH and LQKENI. The CDR3 extends over 16 amino acids.

J is TRBJ1-4 and V is TRBV7-9; D not resolved. Trimming pared 5 bases from V and 4 bases from J, leaving 11 bases between. Germline V gene data show CDR1 as SEHNR and CDR2 as FQNEAQ (reference sequence). The CDR3 contains 14 residues. CDR3: CASSPGGSNEKLFF. CDR3 DNA sequence: TGTGCCAGCAGCCCAGGCGGCAGTAATGAAAAACTGTTTTTT. The variable domain in full, with the rest retrieved from reference TRBV7-9 and TRBJ1-4, is DTGVSQNPRHKITKRGQNVTFRCDPISEHNRLYWYRQTLGQGPEFLTYFQNEAQLEKSRLLSDRFSAERPKGSFSTLEIQRTEQGDSAMYLCASSPGGSNEKLFFGSGTQLSVL.

The V and J genes are TRBV19 and TRBJ1-1; 9 nucleotides agree with TRBD1. CDR1 is LNHDA and CDR2 is SQIVND in the germline V gene (reference sequence). There are 12 residues in the CDR3. Trimming cost V 9 bases and J 5 bases; bases outside gene matches: 4. CDR3 in DNA: TGTGCCAGCGGACAGGGGAGAACTGAAGCTTTCTTT. Encoded protein: CASGQGRTEAFF.

This clone was recorded only once. The rearrangement uses TRBV4-1 and TRBJ2-3, with D possibly matching TRBD1 (5 bases). The CDR3 covers 16 residues. CDR1 and CDR2 from the germline V gene are MGHRA and YSYEKL. V lost 4 bases, J lost 1 base, and 15 bases lay in between. CDR3 DNA sequence: TGCGCCAGCAGCCCACGGACAATCTCAGGCACAGATACGCAGTATTTT. This codes for CASSPRTISGTDTQYF.

The chain carries TRBV13 and TRBJ2-1, with 9 bases lining up with TRBD2. The CDR3 has 15 residues. Losses at the gene ends were 5 bases for V and 4 bases for J; bases not matched to a gene: 6. Germline CDR1 and CDR2: PRHDT and FYEKMQ (reference sequence). The CDR3 protein is CASSPGTSSYNEQFF. As DNA, the CDR3 is TGTGCCAGCAGCCCCGGGACTAGCTCTTACAATGAGCAGTTCTTC.

This chain connects TRBV5-1 to TRBJ1-2; D possibly corresponds to TRBD1 (5 bases). The CDR3 extends over 14 amino acids. V lost 0 bases, J lost 7 bases, and 13 bases lay in between. Germline loops: CDR1 SGHRS, CDR2 YFSETQ. The CDR3 DNA follows: TGCGCCAGCAGCTTGGGAGGGACGTTTGCTGGCTACACCTTC. The encoded protein is CASSLGGTFAGYTF. The whole variable domain, filled in from reference TRBV5-1 and TRBJ1-2, reads KAGVTQTPRYLIKTRGQQVTLSCSPISGHRSVSWYQQTPGQGLQFLFEYFSETQRNKGNFPGRFSGRQFSNSRSEMNVSTLELGDSALYLCASSLGGTFAGYTFGSGTRLTVV.

The rearrangement joins TRBV7-6 to TRBJ2-7, with 7 bases matching TRBD1. The germline V gene encodes CDR1 SGHVS and CDR2 FNYEAQ. The CDR3 loop spans 13 amino acids. The trim removed 5 bases at V and 10 bases at J, leaving 11 bases unmatched. The CDR3 DNA sequence: TGTGCCAGCAGCCCCCCCATAACAGGGGAACAGTACTTC. Residues: CASSPPITGEQYF.

The chain couples TRBV29-1 to TRBJ1-1; D unresolved. Germline CDR1 SQVTM, CDR2 ANQGSEA. The CDR3 runs 12 residues. V shed 4 bases and J shed 1 base, with 7 bases lying between them. The CDR3 bases are TGCAGCGTTGTCTCCCGGAACACTGAAGCTTTCTTT. Protein: CSVVSRNTEAFF. Supplemented by reference TRBV29-1 and TRBJ1-1, the full variable domain reads SAVISQKPSRDICQRGTSLTIQCQVDSQVTMMFWYRQQPGQSLTLIATANQGSEATYESGFVIDKFPISRPNLTFSTLTVSNMSPEDSSIYLCSVVSRNTEAFFGQGTRLTVV.

The chain links TRBV5-6 to TRBJ1-2; D gene uncertain. The CDR3 runs to 14 residues. Per germline, CDR1 SGHDT and CDR2 YYEEEE. With 3 bases removed from V and 4 bases from J, the gap between germline ends came to 13 bases. Here the CDR3 reads CASSSGALSYGYTF. The CDR3, as DNA: TGTGCCAGCAGCTCTGGTGCCCTCAGCTATGGCTACACCTTC.

A single count supports this clone. V gene TRBV4-1 combines with J gene TRBJ2-1; D not certain. CDR1 and CDR2 (germline): MGHRA, YSYEKL. The CDR3 covers 16 residues. Trimming shortened V by 2 bases and J by 1 base, and 12 bases separated the two germline ends. CDR3 DNA sequence: TGCGCCAGCAGCCAACTACCGGGCGCTTCCTACAATGAGCAGTTCTTC. Amino acids: CASSQLPGASYNEQFF.

V is TRBV4-1 and J is TRBJ1-4, with 7 bases fitting TRBD1. CDR3 length equals 18 residues. The V segment lost 1 base and the J segment 0 bases; nucleotides outside the gene matches: 8. Germline CDR1 and CDR2: MGHRA and YSYEKL. CDR3 bases: TGCGCCAGCAGCCAAGGTACAGGGGCAGACGCAACTAATGAAAAACTGTTTTTT. Translating it yields CASSQGTGADATNEKLFF.

The CDR3 loop reads CASSYSLASLQETQYF. CDR3 bases: TGTGCCAGCAGTTACTCCCTCGCCAGTCTCCAAGAGACCCAGTACTTC. This sequence joins TRBV5-6 and TRBJ2-5; no clear D. V shed 5 bases and J shed 1 base, with 18 bases lying between them. Germline V gene sequence: CDR1 SGHDT, CDR2 YYEEEE. The CDR3 totals 16 residues.

The chain joins TRBV7-2 to TRBJ2-1; no definite D call. CDR3 length: 12 residues. V was cut by 3 bases and J by 7 bases, with 7 bases left in between. CDR1 is SGHTA, CDR2 FQGNSA, per germline. The CDR3 sequence: CASSFFPNEQFF. The CDR3 DNA is TGTGCCAGCAGCTTCTTTCCTAATGAGCAGTTCTTC.

The V gene is TRBV10-2, the J gene TRBJ2-5; no definite D call. The CDR3 length is 12 residues. Germline CDR1 WSHSY, CDR2 SAAADI. The V gene lost 3 bases and the J gene lost 5 bases, with 7 bases spanning the gap. The CDR3 DNA sequence: TGCGCCAGCAGTGACCCCCCGGAGACCCAGTACTTC. This sequence encodes CASSDPPETQYF.